These 28 T cell receptor beta chains share one sample of origin, sequenced in a study of blood T cell repertoires in COVID-19. TCRdb keeps only in-frame clones here, not all; method: immunoSEQ multiplex PCR. In the table there are approximately 450,000 clones, around 89% of which are singletons. Sequenced: peripheral blood. All receptors come from a woman under 40 with acute or convalescent COVID-19.

This chain links TRBV28 with TRBJ1-5; 8 bases line up with TRBD1. CDR1 and CDR2 (germline): MDHEN, SYDVKM. V was pared by 4 bases and J by 5 bases, with 7 bases of the junction left unmatched. CDR3 size: 15 residues. The DNA of the CDR3 is TGTGCCAGCAGTTCGATACAGGGGGTTGATCAGCCCCAGCATTTT. Residues: CASSSIQGVDQPQHF.

The V call is TRBV7-9, the J call TRBJ1-5; D uncertain. V dropped 6 bases and J dropped 6 bases, with 15 bases sitting between them. This CDR3 has 14 residues. CDR1 is SEHNR, CDR2 FQNEAQ, per germline (reference sequence). The CDR3 DNA sequence: TGTGCCAGCAGTCGGGAGGGAGCGCGTCAGCCCCAGCATTTT. Amino acids: CASSREGARQPQHF.

The V and J genes are TRBV28 and TRBJ2-4; tentative D call: TRBD1 (5 bases). With 2 bases removed from V and 10 bases from J, the gap between germline ends came to 15 bases. CDR3 length: 14 amino acids. Germline V gene data show CDR1 as MDHEN and CDR2 as SYDVKM. The CDR3 is CASSLRAGALIQYF. In DNA, the CDR3 is TGTGCCAGCAGTTTAAGGGCTGGGGCGCTTATTCAGTACTTC.

The V call is TRBV6-5, the J call TRBJ1-6; no reliable D call. V was clipped by 5 bases and J by 8 bases, with 10 bases between them. Germline assignment: CDR1 MNHEY and CDR2 SVGAGI. The CDR3 covers 13 residues. CDR3 in amino acids: CASSLEGYSPLHF. The CDR3 coding sequence is TGTGCCAGCAGTCTAGAGGGCTATTCACCCCTCCACTTT.

This clone was seen more than once but under ten times. J is TRBJ1-3 and V is TRBV14; no reliable D call. Looked up from germline, CDR1 is SGHDN and CDR2 is FVKESK. The CDR3 contains 17 residues. Trimming removed 1 base at V and 7 bases at J, with 20 bases between. The DNA of the CDR3 is TGTGCCAGCAGCCAAGGGGGAGGTGTTATCAAAAGGAACACCATATATTTT. Encoded protein: CASSQGGGVIKRNTIYF.

The chain is built from TRBV5-6 and TRBJ1-2; 7 bases fit TRBD1. Germline values: CDR1 SGHDT, CDR2 YYEEEE. The CDR3 has 16 residues. With 0 bases clipped from V and 0 bases from J, the junction kept 5 bases outside the gene matches. CDR3 amino acids: CASSLGAGGPNYGYTF. For the CDR3, the DNA is TGTGCCAGCAGCTTGGGTGCAGGGGGACCTAACTATGGCTACACCTTC.

The V and J genes are TRBV7-2 and TRBJ2-7, with D possibly TRBD2 on 5 matching bases. Germline CDR1 is SGHTA and CDR2 is FQGNSA. The ends were cut back, 5 bases at V and 3 bases at J, with 14 bases in the middle. The CDR3 has 14 amino acids. The CDR3 loop is CASSQRAGGYEQYF. Written as DNA, the CDR3 is TGTGCCAGCAGCCAGAGGGCCGGAGGCTACGAGCAGTACTTC.

This clone showed up just a few times. The V and J genes are TRBV5-6 and TRBJ2-3; D is possibly TRBD2 (6 bases). Germline CDR1 is SGHDT and CDR2 is YYEEEE. The CDR3 has 17 amino acids. V shed 2 bases and J shed 0 bases, with 16 bases lying between them. CDR3: CASSFLVGGISTDTQYF. DNA for the CDR3: TGTGCCAGCAGCTTTCTTGTTGGAGGGATTAGCACAGATACGCAGTATTTT.

This clone was seen only once. CDR3 amino acids: CASSPMQGVGTEAFF. The CDR3 coding sequence is TGTGCCAGCTCACCAATGCAGGGGGTGGGTACTGAAGCTTTCTTT. The chain couples TRBV18 to TRBJ1-1; TRBD1 matches 7 bases. Germline lookup yields CDR1 KGHSH and CDR2 LQKENI. V shed 2 bases, J shed 5 bases, and the junction held 8 bases outside the gene matches. The CDR3 sequence is 15 residues long.

The chain joins TRBV11-2 to TRBJ2-1; maybe TRBD2 (5 bases). Trimming stripped 5 bases from V and 9 bases from J, with 20 bases between. The germline CDR1 and CDR2 sequences are SGHAT and FQNNGV. This CDR3 region has 15 residues. Here the CDR3 reads CASSLREKGRGEQFF. The CDR3 DNA is TGTGCCAGCAGCCTAAGAGAGAAAGGCCGGGGTGAGCAGTTCTTC.

This clone was picked up one time. This chain's CDR3 is CAISEGQGYSDTQYF. For the CDR3, the DNA is TGTGCCATCAGTGAGGGACAGGGGTACTCAGATACGCAGTATTTT. The chain uses TRBV10-3 and TRBJ2-3, with 9 bases lining up with TRBD1. This CDR3 has 15 residues. V lost 2 bases, J lost 4 bases, and 4 bases stayed unmatched. Germline V gene data show CDR1 as ENHRY and CDR2 as SYGVKD.

V and J are TRBV27 and TRBJ2-3, with D perhaps TRBD1 (6 bases). The CDR3 spans 13 residues. V shed 3 bases and J shed 6 bases, with 10 bases lying between them. The germline V gene has CDR1 MNHEY and CDR2 SMNVEV (reference sequence). The CDR3 region is CASSFYDRDTQYF. The DNA for the CDR3 is TGTGCCAGCAGTTTCTACGACAGGGATACGCAGTATTTT.

The chain links TRBV6-5 to TRBJ2-3; TRBD1 might be the D (5 bases). Per the germline V gene, CDR1 is MNHEY and CDR2 is SVGAGI. The CDR3 runs to 13 residues. The V end lost 4 bases, the J end lost 5 bases, and 10 bases lay between the germline ends. CDR3 loop: CASSSTDRDTQYF. Written as DNA, the CDR3 is TGTGCCAGCAGTTCGACAGATAGAGATACGCAGTATTTT.

The chain has TRBV4-2 and TRBJ2-5, with a possible D match to TRBD2 (6 bases). The CDR3 contains 17 residues. Germline values: CDR1 LGHNA, CDR2 YNFKEQ. Trimming removed 3 bases at V and 0 bases at J, with 17 bases between. The CDR3 loop reads CASSHGAGTPYQETQYF. The CDR3, as DNA: TGTGCCAGCAGCCACGGAGCCGGGACTCCGTACCAAGAGACCCAGTACTTC.

J is TRBJ1-6 and V is TRBV18; D call uncertain. This CDR3 contains 14 residues. Germline CDR1 is KGHSH and CDR2 is LQKENI. With 3 bases removed from V and 10 bases from J, the gap between germline ends came to 13 bases. The CDR3 DNA reads TGTGCCAGCTCACCGAATGTTGGGCTATCACCCCTCCACTTT. Translation: CASSPNVGLSPLHF.

This clone was observed a few times. The J gene is TRBJ1-1, the V gene TRBV5-1; a possible D gene is TRBD1 (5 bases). Between the trimmed V and J ends, which lost 0 bases and 3 bases, there was a span of 12 bases. The germline gives CDR1 SGHRS, CDR2 YFSETQ. The CDR3 has 15 amino acids. The CDR3 region is CASSLARDRDTEAFF. The CDR3 bases are TGCGCCAGCAGCTTGGCCAGGGATAGGGACACTGAAGCTTTCTTT.

The CDR3 sequence: CASSQGNSIGYEQYF. The DNA of the CDR3 is TGTGCCAGCAGCCAAGGCAACAGCATTGGGTACGAGCAGTACTTC. The V gene is TRBV14, the J gene TRBJ2-7, with D uncertain. From germline, CDR1 is SGHDN and CDR2 FVKESK. V gave up 1 base and J gave up 4 bases, with 14 bases separating them. The CDR3 length is 15 residues.

This chain uses TRBV5-1 with TRBJ2-1; D is unresolved. CDR1 and CDR2 (germline): SGHRS, YFSETQ. This CDR3 comprises 12 residues. Deletions cut 4 bases from V and 9 bases from J, with 11 bases between. Here the CDR3 reads CASSDGHSEQFF. The CDR3 DNA follows: TGCGCCAGCAGCGACGGCCACAGTGAGCAGTTCTTC.

The chain is built from TRBV7-9 and TRBJ2-1, with TRBD1 matching 9 bases. The CDR3 totals 18 residues. With V trimmed by 2 bases and J by 7 bases, 15 bases remained unmatched. Germline CDR1 SEHNR, CDR2 FQNEAQ (reference sequence). CDR3 bases: TGTGCCAGCAGCTTATCCCCGGACAGGGGCCAAACCTGGAATGAGCAGTTCTTC. Its translation: CASSLSPDRGQTWNEQFF.

The genes are TRBV6-5 and TRBJ1-6, with 9 bases matching TRBD1. The CDR3 consists of 16 residues. The germline V gene has CDR1 MNHEY and CDR2 SVGAGI. V shed 0 bases, J shed 8 bases, and the junction held 5 bases outside the gene matches. Here the CDR3 DNA reads TGTGCCAGCAGTTACTCGACTTGGACAGGGGATTCACCCCTCCACTTT. This translates into CASSYSTWTGDSPLHF.

The chain is built from TRBV2 and TRBJ2-7; no firm D call. CDR1 is SNHLY, CDR2 FYNNEI, per germline. Trimming cost V 2 bases and J 0 bases, with 14 bases left between them. The CDR3 runs to 16 residues. In nucleotides, the CDR3 is TGTGCCAGCAGTGAACTTGCGGTCTTAAGCTCCTACGAGCAGTACTTC. This translates into CASSELAVLSSYEQYF. The variable domain in full, completed from reference TRBV2 and TRBJ2-7, reads EPEVTQTPSHQVTQMGQEVILRCVPISNHLYFYWYRQILGQKVEFLVSFYNNEISEKSEIFDDQFSVERPDGSNFTLKIRSTKLEDSAMYFCASSELAVLSSYEQYFGPGTRLTVT.

This chain links TRBV6-2 or TRBV6-3 with TRBJ1-6; 8 bases line up with TRBD1. After removal of 0 bases from V and 7 bases from J, the junction contained 2 bases not matched to a gene. The CDR3 loop spans 15 amino acids. Germline loops: CDR1 MNHEY, CDR2 SVGEGT. The CDR3 sequence is CASSYSNRGNSPLHF. The CDR3, as DNA: TGTGCCAGCAGTTACTCGAACAGGGGGAATTCACCCCTCCACTTT.

The rearrangement links TRBV6-5 to TRBJ1-1, with D possibly TRBD1 on 5 matching bases. Germline CDR1 reads MNHEY; CDR2 reads SVGAGI. The CDR3 is made up of 12 amino acids. V was clipped by 7 bases and J by 4 bases, with 10 bases between them. In nucleotides, the CDR3 is TGTGCCAGCATTTTCCAGGGCACTGAAGCTTTCTTT. Encoded protein: CASIFQGTEAFF.

The chain links TRBV5-5 to TRBJ1-6; no definite D call. The V end lost 7 bases, the J end lost 1 base, and 9 bases lay between the germline ends. CDR3 length: 14 amino acids. Looked up from germline, CDR1 is SGHKS and CDR2 is YYEKEE (reference sequence). The CDR3 is CASAPGSYNSPLHF. CDR3 DNA sequence: TGTGCCAGCGCACCGGGTTCCTATAATTCACCCCTCCACTTT.

This clone was recorded once. This chain connects TRBV7-2 to TRBJ2-1; D may be TRBD1 (5 bases). CDR1 is SGHTA, CDR2 FQGNSA, per germline. With 3 bases removed from V and 4 bases from J, the gap between germline ends came to 7 bases. The CDR3 sequence is 13 residues long. CDR3 coding DNA: TGTGCCAGCAGCTTGACAGCTTACAATGAGCAGTTCTTC. It is translated as CASSLTAYNEQFF.

This sequence joins TRBV30 and TRBJ1-2; no firm D call. Germline V gene lookup returns CDR1 GTSNPN and CDR2 SVGIG (reference sequence). V shed 1 base and J shed 4 bases, with 7 bases lying between them. The CDR3 runs to 12 residues. CDR3 sequence reads: CAWSAGGYGYTF. In DNA, the CDR3 is TGTGCCTGGAGTGCCGGAGGCTATGGCTACACCTTC.

V gene TRBV19 combines with J gene TRBJ2-6; 8 bases fit TRBD1. CDR3 length: 17 amino acids. The J segment lost 4 bases and the V segment lost 6 bases, leaving 11 bases of the junction unmatched. CDR1 LNHDA and CDR2 SQIVND come from the germline V gene (reference sequence). CDR3 bases: TGTGCCAGTAGCAGTCAATTCAGGGGGCCCGGGGCCAACGTCCTGACTTTC. Translating it yields CASSSQFRGPGANVLTF.

This clone was counted a single time. V is TRBV2 and J is TRBJ1-5; the match to TRBD1 covers 11 bases. The CDR3 runs to 14 residues. V shed 3 bases, J shed 7 bases, and the junction held 2 bases outside the gene matches. Looked up from germline, CDR1 is SNHLY and CDR2 is FYNNEI. The CDR3 DNA is TGTGCCAGCAGTGAGGGACAGGGGGGCCAGCCCCAGCATTTT. Its protein product is CASSEGQGGQPQHF.